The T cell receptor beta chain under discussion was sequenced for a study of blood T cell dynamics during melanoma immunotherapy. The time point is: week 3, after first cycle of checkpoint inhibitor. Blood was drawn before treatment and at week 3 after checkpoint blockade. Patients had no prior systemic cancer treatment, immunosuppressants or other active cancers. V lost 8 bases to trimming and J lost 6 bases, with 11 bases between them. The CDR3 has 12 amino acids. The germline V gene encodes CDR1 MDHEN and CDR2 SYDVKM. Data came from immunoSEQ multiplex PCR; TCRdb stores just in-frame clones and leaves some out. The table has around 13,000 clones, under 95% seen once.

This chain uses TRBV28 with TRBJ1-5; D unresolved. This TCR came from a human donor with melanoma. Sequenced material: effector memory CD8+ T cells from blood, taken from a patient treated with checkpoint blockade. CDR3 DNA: TGTGCCAGCTCGGCTTGGGGTCAGCCCCAGCATTTT. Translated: CASSAWGQPQHF.